This T cell receptor beta chain was retrieved from a study of cytomegalovirus exposure and HLA in healthy donors. This CDR3 comprises 15 residues. Per the germline V gene, CDR1 is SGHVS and CDR2 is FQNEAQ. The V gene end was trimmed by 6 bases and the J gene end by 2 bases; junction bases not matched to a gene: 10. Primers: 60 Vbeta forward and 13 Jbeta reverse. Assay used: immunoSEQ multiplex PCR; TCRdb lists only in-frame clones, some missing. The sample lists under 95,000 clones, roughly 83% occurring once. The V gene is TRBV7-8, the J gene TRBJ2-7; 7 nucleotides agree with TRBD1. The sequenced material came from PBMCs. This receptor was identified in a middle-aged woman in good health and CMV-seropositive. The CDR3 region is CASSPKLGQTYEQYF. DNA for the CDR3: TGTGCCAGCAGTCCTAAATTGGGACAGACCTACGAGCAGTACTTC.